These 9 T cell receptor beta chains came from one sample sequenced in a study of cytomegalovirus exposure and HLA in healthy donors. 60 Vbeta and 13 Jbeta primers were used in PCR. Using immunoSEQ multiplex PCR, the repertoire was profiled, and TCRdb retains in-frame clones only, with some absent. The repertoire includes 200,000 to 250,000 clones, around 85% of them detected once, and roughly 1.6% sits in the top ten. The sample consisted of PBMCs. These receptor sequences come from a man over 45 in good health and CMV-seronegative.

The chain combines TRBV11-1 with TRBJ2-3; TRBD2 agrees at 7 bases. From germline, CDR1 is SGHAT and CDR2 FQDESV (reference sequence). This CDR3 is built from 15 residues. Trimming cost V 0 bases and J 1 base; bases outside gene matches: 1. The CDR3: CASSLAGGGTDTQYF. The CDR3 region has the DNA TGTGCCAGCAGCTTAGCGGGAGGGGGCACAGATACGCAGTATTTT. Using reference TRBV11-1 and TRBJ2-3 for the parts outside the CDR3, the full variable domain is EAEVAQSPRYKITEKSQAVAFWCDPISGHATLYWYRQILGQGPELLVQFQDESVVDDSQLPKDRFSAERLKGVDSTLKIQPAELGDSAMYLCASSLAGGGTDTQYFGPGTRLTVL.

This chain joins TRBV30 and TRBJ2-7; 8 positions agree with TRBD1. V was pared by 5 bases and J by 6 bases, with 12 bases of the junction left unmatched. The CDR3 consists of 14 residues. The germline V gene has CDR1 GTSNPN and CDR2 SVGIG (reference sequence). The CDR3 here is CAWRKQGVKGEQYF. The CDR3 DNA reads TGTGCCTGGCGGAAACAGGGGGTAAAAGGCGAGCAGTACTTC. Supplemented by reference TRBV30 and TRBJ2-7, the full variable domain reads SQTIHQWPATLVQPVGSPLSLECTVEGTSNPNLYWYRQAAGRGLQLLFYSVGIGQISSEVPQNLSASRPQDRQFILSSKKLLLSDSGFYLCAWRKQGVKGEQYFGPGTRLTVT.

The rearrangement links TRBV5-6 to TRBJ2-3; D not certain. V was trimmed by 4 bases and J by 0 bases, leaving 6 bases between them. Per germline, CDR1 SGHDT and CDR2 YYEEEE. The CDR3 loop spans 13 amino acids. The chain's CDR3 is CASSLFSTDTQYF. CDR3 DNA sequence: TGTGCCAGCAGCCTCTTTAGCACAGATACGCAGTATTTT.

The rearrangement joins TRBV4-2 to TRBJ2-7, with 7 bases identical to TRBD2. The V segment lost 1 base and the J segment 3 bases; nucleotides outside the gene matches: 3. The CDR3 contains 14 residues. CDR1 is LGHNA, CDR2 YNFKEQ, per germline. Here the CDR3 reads CASSQAGGSYEQYF. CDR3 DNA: TGTGCCAGCAGCCAAGCCGGCGGGAGCTACGAGCAGTACTTC.

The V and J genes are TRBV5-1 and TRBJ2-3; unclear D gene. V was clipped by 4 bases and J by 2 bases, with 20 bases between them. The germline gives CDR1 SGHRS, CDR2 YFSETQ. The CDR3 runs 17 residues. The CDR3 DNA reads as TGCGCCAGCAGCATTAAGACTGGCGAAGGCTCCACAGATACGCAGTATTTT. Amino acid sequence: CASSIKTGEGSTDTQYF.

The DNA of the CDR3 is TGTGCCAGCAGCCTGACTAGCGGGTCCGGGGAGCTGTTTTTT. Its translation: CASSLTSGSGELFF. The chain has TRBV5-5 and TRBJ2-2; TRBD2 aligns across 10 bases. The germline V gene encodes CDR1 SGHKS and CDR2 YYEKEE (reference sequence). With V trimmed by 4 bases and J by 6 bases, 3 bases remained unmatched. This CDR3 has 14 residues.

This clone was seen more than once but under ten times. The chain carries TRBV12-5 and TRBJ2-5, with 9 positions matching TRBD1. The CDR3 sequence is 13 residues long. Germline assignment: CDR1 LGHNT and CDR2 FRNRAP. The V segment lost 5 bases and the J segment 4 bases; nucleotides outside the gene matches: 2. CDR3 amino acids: CASGPTGGETQYF. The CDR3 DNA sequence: TGTGCTAGTGGTCCGACAGGGGGAGAGACCCAGTACTTC. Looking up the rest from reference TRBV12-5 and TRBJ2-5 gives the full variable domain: DARVTQTPRHKVTEMGQEVTMRCQPILGHNTVFWYRQTMMQGLELLAYFRNRAPLDDSGMPKDRFSAEMPDATLATLKIQPSEPRDSAVYFCASGPTGGETQYFGPGTRLLVL.

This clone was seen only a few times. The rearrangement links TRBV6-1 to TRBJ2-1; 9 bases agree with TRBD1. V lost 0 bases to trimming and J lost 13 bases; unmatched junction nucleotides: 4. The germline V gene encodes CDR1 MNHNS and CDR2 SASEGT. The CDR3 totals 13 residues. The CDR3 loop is CASSEALGQGQFF. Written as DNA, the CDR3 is TGTGCCAGCAGTGAAGCTCTGGGACAGGGTCAGTTCTTC.

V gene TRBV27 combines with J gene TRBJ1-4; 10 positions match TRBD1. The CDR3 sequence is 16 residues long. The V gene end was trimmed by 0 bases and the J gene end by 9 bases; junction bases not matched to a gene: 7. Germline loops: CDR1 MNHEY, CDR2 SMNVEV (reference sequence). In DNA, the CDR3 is TGTGCCAGCAGTTTATCAACGGGACAGGGGTTCAAAAAACTGTTTTTT. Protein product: CASSLSTGQGFKKLFF.